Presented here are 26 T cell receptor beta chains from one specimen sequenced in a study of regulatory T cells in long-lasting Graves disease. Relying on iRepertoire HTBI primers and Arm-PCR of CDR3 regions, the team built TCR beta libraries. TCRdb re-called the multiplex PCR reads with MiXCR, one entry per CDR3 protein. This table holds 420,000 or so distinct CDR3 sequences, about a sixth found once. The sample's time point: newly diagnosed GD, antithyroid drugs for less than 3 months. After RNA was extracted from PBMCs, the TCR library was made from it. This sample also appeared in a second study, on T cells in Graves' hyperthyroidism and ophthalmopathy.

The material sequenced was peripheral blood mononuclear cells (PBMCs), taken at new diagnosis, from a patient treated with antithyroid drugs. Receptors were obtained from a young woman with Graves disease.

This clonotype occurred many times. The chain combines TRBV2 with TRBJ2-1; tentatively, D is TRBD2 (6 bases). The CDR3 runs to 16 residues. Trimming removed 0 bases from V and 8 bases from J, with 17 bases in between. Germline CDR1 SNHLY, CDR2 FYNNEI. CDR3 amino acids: CASSEAVSSSDYEQFF. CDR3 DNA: TGTGCCAGCAGTGAAGCAGTTTCATCTAGCGACTATGAGCAGTTCTTC.

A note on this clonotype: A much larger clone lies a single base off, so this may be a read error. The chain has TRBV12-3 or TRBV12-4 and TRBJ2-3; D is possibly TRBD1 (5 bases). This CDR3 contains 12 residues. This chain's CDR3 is CASGAVPDTQCF. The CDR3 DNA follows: TGTGCCAGCGGGGCGGTCCCAGATACGCAGTGTTTT.

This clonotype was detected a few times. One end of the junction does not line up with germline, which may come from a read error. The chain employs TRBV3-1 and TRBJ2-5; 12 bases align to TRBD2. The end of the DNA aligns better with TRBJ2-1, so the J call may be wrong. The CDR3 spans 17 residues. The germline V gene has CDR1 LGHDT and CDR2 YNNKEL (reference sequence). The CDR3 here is CTSSLGLAGWGGNEQFF. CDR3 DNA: TGTACCAGCAGCCTCGGACTAGCGGGATGGGGGGGCAATGAGCAGTTCTTC.

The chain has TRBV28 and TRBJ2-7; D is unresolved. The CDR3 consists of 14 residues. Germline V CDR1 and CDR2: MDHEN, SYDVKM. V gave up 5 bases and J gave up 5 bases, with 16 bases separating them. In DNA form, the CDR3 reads TGTGCCAGCAGTCCCACTGGTACTTCCAACGAGCAGTACTTC. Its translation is CASSPTGTSNEQYF.

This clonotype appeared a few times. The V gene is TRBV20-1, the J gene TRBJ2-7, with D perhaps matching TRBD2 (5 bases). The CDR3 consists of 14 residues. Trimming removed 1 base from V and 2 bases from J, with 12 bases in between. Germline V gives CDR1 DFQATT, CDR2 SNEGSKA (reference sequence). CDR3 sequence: CSARVRSGAYEQYF. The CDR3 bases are TGCAGTGCTAGAGTCAGAAGCGGCGCCTACGAGCAGTACTTC.

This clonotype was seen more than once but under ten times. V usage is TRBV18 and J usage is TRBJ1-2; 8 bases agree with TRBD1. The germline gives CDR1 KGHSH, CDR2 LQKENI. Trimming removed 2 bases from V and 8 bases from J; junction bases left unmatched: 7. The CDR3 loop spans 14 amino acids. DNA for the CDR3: TGTGCCAGCTCACCAGGCGACAGGGGATTCGGCTACACCTTC. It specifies CASSPGDRGFGYTF.

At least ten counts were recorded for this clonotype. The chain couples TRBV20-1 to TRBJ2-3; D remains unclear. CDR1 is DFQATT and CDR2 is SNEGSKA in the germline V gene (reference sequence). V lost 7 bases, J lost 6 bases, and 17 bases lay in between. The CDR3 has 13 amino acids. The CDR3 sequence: CSGRLFSRDTQYF. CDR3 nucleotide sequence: TGCAGTGGCCGGCTCTTCAGCAGGGATACGCAGTATTTT.

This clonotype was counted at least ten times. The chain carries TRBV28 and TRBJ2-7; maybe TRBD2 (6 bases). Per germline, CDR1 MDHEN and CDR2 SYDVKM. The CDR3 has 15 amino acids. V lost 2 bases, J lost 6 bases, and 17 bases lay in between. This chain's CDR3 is CASSLGGTFVREQYF. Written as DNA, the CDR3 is TGTGCCAGCAGTTTAGGGGGGACCTTTGTTCGCGAGCAGTACTTC.

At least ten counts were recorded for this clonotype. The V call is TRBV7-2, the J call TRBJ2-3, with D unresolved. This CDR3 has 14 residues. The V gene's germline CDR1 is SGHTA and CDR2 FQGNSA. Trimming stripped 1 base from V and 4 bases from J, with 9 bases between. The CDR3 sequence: CASSLGGVADTQYF. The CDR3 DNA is TGTGCCAGCAGCTTAGGCGGTGTGGCAGATACGCAGTATTTT.

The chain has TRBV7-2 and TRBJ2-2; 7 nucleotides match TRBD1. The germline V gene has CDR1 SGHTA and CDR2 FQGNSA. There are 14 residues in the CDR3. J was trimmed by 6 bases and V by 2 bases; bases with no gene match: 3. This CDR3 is CASSLLQGSGELFF. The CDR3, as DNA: TGTGCCAGCAGCTTACTACAGGGGTCCGGGGAGCTGTTTTTT.

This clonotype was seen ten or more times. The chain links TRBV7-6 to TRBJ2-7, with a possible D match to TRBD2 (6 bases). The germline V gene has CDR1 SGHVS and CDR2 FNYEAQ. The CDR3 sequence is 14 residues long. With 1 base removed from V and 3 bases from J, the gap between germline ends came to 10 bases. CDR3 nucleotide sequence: TGTGCCAGCAGCTTAGGGACTAAAAACTACGAGCAGTACTTC. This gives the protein CASSLGTKNYEQYF.

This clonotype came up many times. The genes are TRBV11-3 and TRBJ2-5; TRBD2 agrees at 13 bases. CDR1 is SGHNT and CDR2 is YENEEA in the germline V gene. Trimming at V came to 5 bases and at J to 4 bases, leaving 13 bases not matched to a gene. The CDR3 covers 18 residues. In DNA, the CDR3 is TGTGCCAGCAGCATTAATGGACCGGGACTAGCGGGACCAGAGACCCAGTACTTC. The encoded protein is CASSINGPGLAGPETQYF.

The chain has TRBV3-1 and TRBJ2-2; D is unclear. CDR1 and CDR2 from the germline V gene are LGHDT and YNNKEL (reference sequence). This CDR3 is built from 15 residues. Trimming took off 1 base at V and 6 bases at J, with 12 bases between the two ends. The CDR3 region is CASSQGGLTPGELFF. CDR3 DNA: TGTGCCAGCAGCCAAGGCGGATTAACACCCGGGGAGCTGTTTTTT.

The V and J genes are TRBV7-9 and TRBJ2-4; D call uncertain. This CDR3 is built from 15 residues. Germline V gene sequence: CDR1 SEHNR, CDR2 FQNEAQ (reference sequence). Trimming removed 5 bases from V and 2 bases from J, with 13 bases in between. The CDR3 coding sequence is TGTGCCAGCAGCCGAGCCAGTTTTCCCAAAAACATTCAGTACTTC. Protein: CASSRASFPKNIQYF.

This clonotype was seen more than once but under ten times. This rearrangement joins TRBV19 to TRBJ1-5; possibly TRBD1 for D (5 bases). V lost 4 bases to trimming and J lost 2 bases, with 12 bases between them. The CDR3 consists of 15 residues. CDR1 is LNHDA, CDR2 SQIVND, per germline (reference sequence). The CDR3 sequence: CASSNGGWGNQPQHF. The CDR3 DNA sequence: TGTGCCAGTAGTAATGGGGGATGGGGCAATCAGCCCCAGCATTTT.

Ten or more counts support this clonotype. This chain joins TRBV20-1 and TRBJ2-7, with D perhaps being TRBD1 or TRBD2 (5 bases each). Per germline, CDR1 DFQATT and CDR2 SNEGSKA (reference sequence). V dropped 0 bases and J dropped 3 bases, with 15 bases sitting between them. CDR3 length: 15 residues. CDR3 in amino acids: CSARDHSGTFYEQYF. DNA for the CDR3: TGCAGTGCTAGAGATCATTCAGGGACCTTCTACGAGCAGTACTTC.

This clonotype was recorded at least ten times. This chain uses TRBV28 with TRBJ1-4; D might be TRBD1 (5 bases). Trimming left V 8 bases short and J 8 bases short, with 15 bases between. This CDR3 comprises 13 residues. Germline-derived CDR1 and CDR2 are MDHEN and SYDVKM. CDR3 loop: CASGRGLGEKLFF. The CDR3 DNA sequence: TGTGCCAGCGGGAGGGGTTTAGGCGAAAAACTGTTTTTT.

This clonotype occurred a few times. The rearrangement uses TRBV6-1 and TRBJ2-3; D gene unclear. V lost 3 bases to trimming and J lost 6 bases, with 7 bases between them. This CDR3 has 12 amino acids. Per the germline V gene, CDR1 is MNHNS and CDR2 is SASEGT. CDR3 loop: CASSDQVDTQYF. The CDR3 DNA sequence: TGTGCCAGCAGTGACCAAGTGGATACGCAGTATTTT.

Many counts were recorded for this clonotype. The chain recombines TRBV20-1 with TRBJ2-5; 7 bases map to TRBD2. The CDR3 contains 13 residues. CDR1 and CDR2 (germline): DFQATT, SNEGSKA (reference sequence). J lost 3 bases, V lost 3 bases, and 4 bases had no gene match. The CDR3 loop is CSASREGEETQYF. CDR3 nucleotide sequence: TGCAGTGCTAGCAGGGAGGGCGAAGAGACCCAGTACTTC.

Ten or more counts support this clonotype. The CDR3 protein is CASSAGQGTGMDTEAFF. CDR3 coding DNA: TGTGCCAGCAGTGCGGGACAGGGGACCGGTATGGACACTGAAGCTTTCTTT. The chain recombines TRBV2 with TRBJ1-1; 10 bases match TRBD1. CDR1 and CDR2 from the germline V gene are SNHLY and FYNNEI. V shed 4 bases and J 3 bases; nucleotides not matched to a gene: 11. CDR3 size: 17 residues.

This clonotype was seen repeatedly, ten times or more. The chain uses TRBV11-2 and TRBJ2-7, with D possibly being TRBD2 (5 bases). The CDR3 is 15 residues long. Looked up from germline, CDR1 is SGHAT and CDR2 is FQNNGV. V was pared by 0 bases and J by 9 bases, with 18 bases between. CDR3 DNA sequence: TGTGCCAGCAGCTTAGATCCCGGGATTATCCTGAGGCAGTACTTC. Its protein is CASSLDPGIILRQYF.

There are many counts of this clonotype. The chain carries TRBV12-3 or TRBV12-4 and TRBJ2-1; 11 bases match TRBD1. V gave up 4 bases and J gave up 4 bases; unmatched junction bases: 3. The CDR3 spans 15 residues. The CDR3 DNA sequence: TGTGCCAGCAGTTGGACAGGGGGCGGGTACAATGAGCAGTTCTTC. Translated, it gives CASSWTGGGYNEQFF.

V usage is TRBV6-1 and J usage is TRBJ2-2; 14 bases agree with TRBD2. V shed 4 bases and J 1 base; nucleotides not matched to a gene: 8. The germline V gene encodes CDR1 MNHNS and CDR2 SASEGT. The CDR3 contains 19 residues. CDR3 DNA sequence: TGTGCCAGCAGTGCATCGACTAGCGGGAGGGGAGTGAACACCGGGGAGCTGTTTTTT. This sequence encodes CASSASTSGRGVNTGELFF.

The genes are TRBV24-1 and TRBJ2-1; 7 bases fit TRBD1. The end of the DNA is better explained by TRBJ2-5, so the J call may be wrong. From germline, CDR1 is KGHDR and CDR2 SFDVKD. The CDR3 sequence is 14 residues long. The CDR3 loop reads CATSKGALQETQYF. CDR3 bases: TGTGCCACCAGCAAGGGGGCGTTACAAGAGACCCAGTACTTC.

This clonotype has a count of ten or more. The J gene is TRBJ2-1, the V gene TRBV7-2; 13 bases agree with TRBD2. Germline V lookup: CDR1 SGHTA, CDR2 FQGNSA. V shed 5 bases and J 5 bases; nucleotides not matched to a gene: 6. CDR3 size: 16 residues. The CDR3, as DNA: TGTGCCAGCAGCCGCCTCGGGACTAGCGGGAACAATGAGCAGTTCTTC. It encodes CASSRLGTSGNNEQFF.

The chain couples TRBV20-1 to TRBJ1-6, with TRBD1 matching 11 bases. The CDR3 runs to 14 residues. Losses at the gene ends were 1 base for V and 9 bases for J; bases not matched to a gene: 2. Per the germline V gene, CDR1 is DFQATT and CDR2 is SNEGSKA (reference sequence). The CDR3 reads CSARVGTGGSPLHF. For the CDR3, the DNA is TGCAGTGCTAGAGTCGGGACAGGGGGTTCACCCCTCCACTTT.